The present T cell receptor beta chain was sequenced within a study of cytomegalovirus exposure and HLA in healthy donors. The study, taken as a whole, reports: Reported findings show TCR beta sequences accurately forecast HLA-A and HLA-B alleles in most subjects. A few chains tied to CMV proved CMV antigen-specific in vitro. Later on, an analysis showed TCR association rates differing by HLA locus, with DRB1 the most and HLA-C the fewest.

For this clone: Its antigen is currently unknown.

Trimming removed 0 bases at V and 7 bases at J, with 13 bases between. The CDR3 covers 16 residues. Germline CDR1 and CDR2: SGHTA and FQGNSA. Amplification used 60 Vbeta primers and 13 Jbeta primers. Profiled with immunoSEQ multiplex PCR; TCRdb holds only in-frame clones, not every one. The sample contains about 98,000 clones, about 80% of which appear only once. The rearrangement links TRBV7-2 to TRBJ1-6; the D gene is possibly TRBD1 (6 bases). The sequenced sample was PBMCs. This TCR was recovered from a female donor in good health and CMV-seropositive. The CDR3 nucleotides are TGTGCCAGCAGCTTAGCCGGGACATCAGAAAATTCACCCCTCCACTTT. Residues: CASSLAGTSENSPLHF. Drawing the rest from reference TRBV7-2 and TRBJ1-6, the complete variable domain is GAGVSQSPSNKVTEKGKDVELRCDPISGHTALYWYRQSLGQGLEFLIYFQGNSAPDKSGLPSDRFSAERTGGSVSTLTIQRTQQEDSAVYLCASSLAGTSENSPLHFGNGTRLTVT.